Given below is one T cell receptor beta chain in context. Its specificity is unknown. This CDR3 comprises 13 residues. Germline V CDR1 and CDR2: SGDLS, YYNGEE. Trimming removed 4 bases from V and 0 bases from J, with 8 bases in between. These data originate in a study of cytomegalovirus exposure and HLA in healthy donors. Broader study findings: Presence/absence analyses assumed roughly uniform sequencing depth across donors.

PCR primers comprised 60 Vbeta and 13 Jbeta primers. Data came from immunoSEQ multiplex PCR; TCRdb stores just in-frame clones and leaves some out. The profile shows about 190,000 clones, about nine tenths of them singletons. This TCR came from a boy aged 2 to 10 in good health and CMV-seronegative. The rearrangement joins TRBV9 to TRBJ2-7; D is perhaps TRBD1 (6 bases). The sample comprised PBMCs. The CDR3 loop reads CASSRQDSYEQYF. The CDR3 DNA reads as TGTGCCAGCAGCCGACAGGACTCCTACGAGCAGTACTTC.